These T cell receptor beta chains were read from a single sample in a study of read filtering for tumor transcriptome and immune sequencing. TCRdb analysed the reads with MiXCR anew, one entry per CDR3 protein. The data show about 15,000 distinct CDR3 sequences, with roughly 20% seen just once and around 80% held by the top ten. Material: a population of CD138-negative cells sorted from bone marrow. These receptors were collected from a donor at least 40 years old with multiple myeloma. Both conserved end residues are part of each CDR3. The D gene is left open where the match is weak. Rows may omit the clone size; those that give it use once, few, many or a size class.

cdr3_aa: CASSYGIGLLFAEQYF; cdr3_nt: TGTGCCAGCAGTTACGGGATCGGACTACTATTCGCCGAGCAGTACTTC; clone_size: many; d_call: NA; v_call: TRBV6-6; j_call: TRBJ2-7
cdr3_aa: CASSLTGVGYEQYF; cdr3_nt: TGTGCCAGCAGCTTAACAGGGGTCGGCTACGAGCAGTACTTC; clone_size: many; d_call: TRBD1; v_call: TRBV7-2; j_call: TRBJ2-7
cdr3_aa: CASNRDTSSGANVLTF; cdr3_nt: TGTGCCAGCAATAGGGACACCAGCTCTGGGGCCAACGTCCTGACTTTC; clone_size: many; d_call: NA; v_call: TRBV18; j_call: TRBJ2-6
cdr3_aa: CASSLEYRGTGELFF; cdr3_nt: TGTGCCAGCAGCTTAGAGTATCGCGGCACCGGGGAGCTGTTTTTT; clone_size: few; d_call: NA; v_call: TRBV7-9; j_call: TRBJ2-2
cdr3_aa: CASSRDRGSLNTEAFF; cdr3_nt: TGCGCCAGCAGCCGGGACAGGGGATCGTTGAACACTGAAGCTTTCTTT; clone_size: NA; d_call: TRBD1; v_call: TRBV5-1; j_call: TRBJ1-1
cdr3_aa: CASSTGLAGGETQYF; cdr3_nt: TGTGCCAGTAGTACGGGACTAGCGGGAGGCGAGACCCAGTACTTC; clone_size: few; d_call: TRBD2; v_call: TRBV19; j_call: TRBJ2-5
cdr3_aa: CAISQDLGAYEQHF; cdr3_nt: TGCGCCATCAGCCAGGATCTTGGTGCCTACGAGCAGCACTTC; clone_size: NA; d_call: NA; v_call: TRBV4-1; j_call: TRBJ2-7
cdr3_aa: CASSQEFGFSPLHF; cdr3_nt: TGTGCCAGCAGCCAAGAGTTTGGGTTCTCACCCCTCCACTTT; clone_size: NA; d_call: NA; v_call: TRBV3-1; j_call: TRBJ1-6
cdr3_aa: CASSLDFQETQYF; cdr3_nt: TGTGCCAGCAGTTTGGACTTTCAAGAGACCCAGTACTTC; clone_size: few; d_call: NA; v_call: TRBV12-3/TRBV12-4; j_call: TRBJ2-5
cdr3_aa: CASSNKGKVTDTQYF; cdr3_nt: TGTGCCAGCAGTAATAAAGGGAAGGTCACAGATACGCAGTATTTT; clone_size: NA; d_call: NA; v_call: TRBV7-9; j_call: TRBJ2-3
cdr3_aa: CASSPGSETQYF; cdr3_nt: TGTGCCAGCAGCCCAGGGTCGGAGACCCAGTACTTC; clone_size: many; d_call: NA; v_call: TRBV7-3; j_call: TRBJ2-5
cdr3_aa: CASSFRDYGYTF; cdr3_nt: TGTGCCAGCAGCTTCAGGGACTATGGCTACACCTTC; clone_size: NA; d_call: NA; v_call: TRBV11-2; j_call: TRBJ1-2
cdr3_aa: CASSLVQVGGNEQFF; cdr3_nt: TGTGCCAGCAGCTTAGTCCAGGTCGGGGGCAATGAGCAGTTCTTC; clone_size: many; d_call: NA; v_call: TRBV11-3; j_call: TRBJ2-1
cdr3_aa: CAWGSETQYF; cdr3_nt: TGTGCCTGGGGGTCGGAGACCCAGTACTTC; clone_size: few; d_call: NA; v_call: TRBV30; j_call: TRBJ2-5
cdr3_aa: CASESGDSYEQYF; cdr3_nt: TGTGCTAGTGAATCCGGGGACTCCTACGAGCAGTACTTC; clone_size: medium-sized; d_call: NA; v_call: TRBV12-5; j_call: TRBJ2-7
cdr3_aa: CASSRGGNTEAFF; cdr3_nt: TGTGCCAGCAGCCGGGGGGGGAACACTGAAGCTTTCTTT; clone_size: few; d_call: NA; v_call: TRBV11-2; j_call: TRBJ1-1
cdr3_aa: CASHDRGEVYQPQHF; cdr3_nt: TGTGCCAGCCACGACAGGGGCGAAGTGTATCAGCCCCAGCATTTT; clone_size: many; d_call: TRBD1; v_call: TRBV6-2/TRBV6-3; j_call: TRBJ1-5
cdr3_aa: CASRPRTSGFYNEQFF; cdr3_nt: TGTGCCAGCAGGCCTCGGACTAGCGGTTTCTACAATGAGCAGTTCTTC; clone_size: many; d_call: TRBD2; v_call: TRBV12-3/TRBV12-4; j_call: TRBJ2-1
cdr3_aa: CTARDPISGVRYTDTQYF; cdr3_nt: TGCACTGCTAGAGATCCCATCAGCGGGGTAAGGTACACAGATACGCAGTATTTT; clone_size: NA; d_call: TRBD2; v_call: TRBV20-1; j_call: TRBJ2-3
cdr3_aa: CASSLGTWDTEAFF; cdr3_nt: TGTGCCAGCAGCTTGGGGACATGGGACACTGAAGCTTTCTTT; clone_size: many; d_call: NA; v_call: TRBV5-4; j_call: TRBJ1-1
cdr3_aa: CASSLRGRETQYF; cdr3_nt: TGCGCCAGCAGCTTGCGGGGACGGGAGACCCAGTACTTC; clone_size: many; d_call: NA; v_call: TRBV5-1; j_call: TRBJ2-5
cdr3_aa: CASSKIELLSYNEQFF; cdr3_nt: TGTGCCAGCAGCAAAATTGAACTCCTCTCCTACAATGAGCAGTTCTTC; clone_size: many; d_call: NA; v_call: TRBV21-1; j_call: TRBJ2-1
cdr3_aa: CASSHPLAGGSNEQFF; cdr3_nt: TGTGCCAGCAGCCACCCCCTAGCGGGAGGAAGTAATGAGCAGTTCTTC; clone_size: few; d_call: TRBD2; v_call: TRBV13; j_call: TRBJ2-1
cdr3_aa: CASSRGRETYEQYF; cdr3_nt: TGTGCCAGCAGTCGCGGGCGGGAAACGTACGAGCAGTACTTC; clone_size: few; d_call: NA; v_call: TRBV7-2; j_call: TRBJ2-7
cdr3_aa: CASSFLGGAPYNEQFF; cdr3_nt: TGTGCCAGCAGCTTCCTCGGGGGGGCCCCCTACAATGAGCAGTTCTTC; clone_size: NA; d_call: TRBD2; v_call: TRBV7-9; j_call: TRBJ2-1
cdr3_aa: CSAVSGGYNEQFF; cdr3_nt: TGCAGTGCTGTTAGCGGGGGGTACAATGAGCAGTTCTTC; clone_size: many; d_call: TRBD2; v_call: TRBV20-1; j_call: TRBJ2-1
cdr3_aa: CASSTGDPGELFF; cdr3_nt: TGCGCCAGCAGTACCGGGGACCCCGGGGAGCTGTTTTTT; clone_size: NA; d_call: NA; v_call: TRBV10-1; j_call: TRBJ2-2
cdr3_aa: CSIHSGRLVLGETQYF; cdr3_nt: TGCAGCATACACTCGGGGAGGTTAGTTCTAGGAGAGACCCAGTACTTC; clone_size: few; d_call: NA; v_call: TRBV20-1; j_call: TRBJ2-5
cdr3_aa: CAGGGGFF; cdr3_nt: TGCGCCGGGGGGGGGGGGTTCTTC; clone_size: NA; d_call: TRBD2; v_call: TRBV10-1; j_call: TRBJ2-1
cdr3_aa: CASSPNVAGVTGELFF; cdr3_nt: TGTGCCAGCAGCCCCAATGTAGCGGGGGTCACCGGGGAGCTGTTTTTT; clone_size: NA; d_call: TRBD2; v_call: TRBV7-8; j_call: TRBJ2-2
cdr3_aa: CASSKGRETQYF; cdr3_nt: TGTGCCAGTAGTAAGGGGAGAGAGACCCAGTACTTC; clone_size: few; d_call: NA; v_call: TRBV19; j_call: TRBJ2-5
cdr3_aa: CASSQDPGVPPNEQFF; cdr3_nt: TGTGCCAGCAGCCAAGATCCGGGGGTCCCGCCCAATGAGCAGTTCTTC; clone_size: few; d_call: NA; v_call: TRBV3-1; j_call: TRBJ2-1
cdr3_aa: CASSQEGYAISEQYF; cdr3_nt: TGTGCCAGCAGCCAAGAAGGATACGCCATCTCCGAGCAGTACTTC; clone_size: few; d_call: NA; v_call: TRBV4-2; j_call: TRBJ2-7
cdr3_aa: CASNQGMGGELFF; cdr3_nt: TGTGCCAGCAACCAGGGTATGGGCGGGGAGCTGTTTTTT; clone_size: NA; d_call: NA; v_call: TRBV4-2; j_call: TRBJ2-2
cdr3_aa: CASSRSGGYSLGSYEQYF; cdr3_nt: TGCGCCAGCAGCCGGTCGGGTGGCTACAGTTTGGGCTCCTACGAGCAGTACTTC; clone_size: many; d_call: NA; v_call: TRBV5-1; j_call: TRBJ2-7